This is a list of T cell receptor beta chains from one sample in a study of T cells in Graves' hyperthyroidism and ophthalmopathy. TCRdb analysed the multiplex PCR reads with MiXCR anew, one entry per CDR3 protein. The sample holds hundreds of thousands of distinct CDR3 sequences; around 21% are singletons and the top ten take more than 30%. Input material: blood. All receptors derive from a man aged 30 to 45 with Graves' ophthalmopathy. Each CDR3 is given with its conserved first and last residue. Fields, in order: V gene, clone size, J gene, D gene, CDR3 DNA, CDR3 protein. A D gene is named only where the DNA matches it firmly. Clone size appears in some rows only: once, few, many, or a class for an expanded clone.

TRBV11-2	NA	TRBJ2-1	NA	TGTGCCAGCAGCTTAGATTCAGCGAGAGGAGGTGAGCAGTTCTTC	CASSLDSARGGEQFF
TRBV15	once	TRBJ1-1	NA	TGTGCCACCAGCAGACTATTATACACAGGGCGCGAAGAAGCTTTCTTT	CATSRLLYTGREEAFF
TRBV3-2	many	TRBJ2-5	NA	TGTGCCAGCAGCCAAATCTTAGGACAGAGAGAAGAGACCCAGTACTTC	CASSQILGQREETQYF
TRBV7-2	NA	TRBJ1-2	TRBD1	TGTGCCAGCAGCTTACGACCGGGACAGGGTAGTATCGGCTACACCTTC	CASSLRPGQGSIGYTF
TRBV29-1	few	TRBJ2-7	TRBD1	TGCAGCGTAGCGAAGGGACAGGGCTACGAGCAGTACTTC	CSVAKGQGYEQYF
TRBV18	NA	TRBJ1-2	NA	TGTGCCAGCTCACCCGGACAGTATGGCTACACCTTC	CASSPGQYGYTF
TRBV18	few	TRBJ2-7	TRBD1	TGTGCCAGCTCACCAACCGGGACAGGGAGCTCCTACGAGCAGTACTTC	CASSPTGTGSSYEQYF
TRBV6-1	many	TRBJ2-7	NA	TGTGCCAGCAGTGAAGGCTTCACAGTCTCCTACGAGCAGTACTTC	CASSEGFTVSYEQYF
TRBV4-1	NA	TRBJ1-1	NA	TGCGCCAGCAGCCAGGGGGCGCACACTGAAGCTTTCTTT	CASSQGAHTEAFF
TRBV2	few	TRBJ2-7	NA	TGTGCCAGCAGTGAAGGGGGGAGGTCCTACGAGCAGTACTTC	CASSEGGRSYEQYF
TRBV3-1	many	TRBJ2-7	TRBD1	TGTGCCAGCAGCCAAGGTTCGGGACAGGGATCCTACGAGCAGTACTTC	CASSQGSGQGSYEQYF
TRBV29-1	few	TRBJ2-2	NA	TGCAGCGTTGAAGATCCGGAATTTAGGGGTACGAACACCGGGGAGCTGTTTTTT	CSVEDPEFRGTNTGELFF
TRBV3-1	NA	TRBJ2-7	NA	TGTGCCAGCAGCCAAGGGAAGGGTCTCTACGAGCAGTACTTC	CASSQGKGLYEQYF
TRBV30	many	TRBJ1-1	NA	TGTGCCTGGAAATTGGATATCCCCACTGAAGCTTTCTTT	CAWKLDIPTEAFF
TRBV11-2	many	TRBJ1-4	NA	TGTGCCAGCAGCCGCCTTGGTTCTGCAACTAATGAAAAACTGTTTTTT	CASSRLGSATNEKLFF
TRBV7-9	NA	TRBJ2-1	NA	TGTGCCAGTTCCAATGAGCAGTTCTTC	CASSNEQFF
TRBV27	NA	TRBJ2-7	NA	TGTGCCAGCAGTTTATATCCAGGGAAGCGGTACGAGCAGTACTTC	CASSLYPGKRYEQYF
TRBV6-6	many	TRBJ2-1	TRBD2	TGTGCCAGCAGTTACCCTGGGGTAGCGGGTACACACGTGGTCTACAATGAGCAGTTCTTC	CASSYPGVAGTHVVYNEQFF
TRBV28	few	TRBJ2-3	TRBD2	TGTGCCATCCAGAGCGGGATTAGCACAGATACGCAGTATTTT	CAIQSGISTDTQYF
TRBV20-1	NA	TRBJ2-3	NA	TGCAGTGTAAGGGCAGGGACCAGCACAGATACGCAGTATTTT	CSVRAGTSTDTQYF
TRBV7-9	many	TRBJ1-1	TRBD1	TGCGCCAGCAGCTTTGGACAGGGTGAAGCTTTCTTT	CASSFGQGEAFF
TRBV20-1	few	TRBJ2-1	TRBD2	TGCAGTGCTACGAACTCGGGACTAGCGGGAGGGGCCGGGCAGTTCTTC	CSATNSGLAGGAGQFF
TRBV9	NA	TRBJ1-2	NA	TGTGCCAGCAGCGTAGACATGGGCTATGGCTACACCTTC	CASSVDMGYGYTF
TRBV7-9	many	TRBJ1-1	TRBD1	TGTGCCAGCAGCTTAGGGACAGGTGATACGAACACTGAAGCTTTCTTT	CASSLGTGDTNTEAFF
TRBV28	NA	TRBJ1-1	NA	TGTGCCAGCAGCACTTCTCGGTTCACTGAAGCTTTCTTT	CASSTSRFTEAFF
TRBV10-1	few	TRBJ1-1	NA	TGCGCCAGCAGTGAAAATTCGGGGAGTGGAGCTTTCTTT	CASSENSGSGAFF
TRBV7-2	many	TRBJ2-3	NA	TGTGCCAGCAGCCGACTGACACTTAGCACAGATACGCAGTATTTT	CASSRLTLSTDTQYF
TRBV5-5	NA	TRBJ2-1	NA	TGTGCGGGTTCGGTACTAACCAATTCCTACAATGAGCAGTTCTTC	CAGSVLTNSYNEQFF
TRBV13	NA	TRBJ2-7	TRBD1	TGTGCCAGCAGCAGGTCTCCGGGACAGGGCCTTTACGAGCAGTACTTC	CASSRSPGQGLYEQYF
TRBV6-5	NA	TRBJ1-4	NA	TGTGCCAGCAGTTACGGCCGGGGGAGCGGAAAAGAAAAACTGTTTTTT	CASSYGRGSGKEKLFF
TRBV20-1	few	TRBJ2-3	NA	TGCAGTGCTAGAGCTCTGTCCACAGATACGCAGTATTTT	CSARALSTDTQYF
TRBV6-5	NA	TRBJ2-1	TRBD1	TGTGCCAGCAGTTACGACCCAACAGGGGGCTCCTACAATGAGCAGTTCTTC	CASSYDPTGGSYNEQFF
TRBV19	many	TRBJ1-5	NA	TGTGCCAGTAGTAGGGGCAGGGTTCAGCCCCAGCATTTT	CASSRGRVQPQHF
TRBV11-2	many	TRBJ2-4	NA	TGTGCCAGCAGCTTAGTCCAGGGGAAAGCCAAAAACATTCAGTACTTC	CASSLVQGKAKNIQYF
TRBV4-1	few	TRBJ2-5	NA	TGCGCCAGCAGCCAAGTGGGACAACTCCAAGAGACCCAGTACTTC	CASSQVGQLQETQYF
TRBV6-2/TRBV6-3	NA	TRBJ2-1	NA	TGTGCCAGCAGTAGACGGGACAAGGAGCAGTTCTTC	CASSRRDKEQFF
TRBV6-1	NA	TRBJ1-2	NA	TGTGCCAGCAGTGAGATTGGGCAGTTCGGTGGCTACACCTTC	CASSEIGQFGGYTF
TRBV28	NA	TRBJ1-6	NA	TGTGTCAGCAGCCCACCAGGGCAGGCCGACGGATCACCCCTCCACTTT	CVSSPPGQADGSPLHF
TRBV6-6	NA	TRBJ2-2	NA	TGTGCCAGCAGTTACGGCACAGCTACCGGGGAGCTGTTTTTT	CASSYGTATGELFF
TRBV3-1	many	TRBJ1-1	TRBD1	TGTGCCAGCAGCCGTACTAATTCACAGGGGACTGAAGCTTTCTTT	CASSRTNSQGTEAFF
TRBV6-2/TRBV6-3	few	TRBJ2-1	TRBD2	TGTGCCAGCACACTGGAGTTGAGCGGGAGAACTTTGAGGGAGAATGAGCAGTTCTTC	CASTLELSGRTLRENEQFF
TRBV5-1	many	TRBJ2-3	TRBD1	TGCGCCAGCAGCCTCGCGGGACAGGGAGTCCCAGATACGCAGTATTTT	CASSLAGQGVPDTQYF
TRBV11-2	many	TRBJ2-1	TRBD2	TGTGCCAGCAGCCCCACTAGCGGGAGGGGATCCTACAATGAGCAGTTCTTC	CASSPTSGRGSYNEQFF
TRBV24-1	few	TRBJ2-5	TRBD1	TGTGCCACCAGTGATTTAGGAGACAGGGGCGAAGAGACCCAGTACTTC	CATSDLGDRGEETQYF
TRBV5-1	NA	TRBJ1-1	TRBD1	TGCGCCAGCAGCTTGACAGGGGTTGGGAACACTGAAGCTTTCTTT	CASSLTGVGNTEAFF
TRBV20-1	many	TRBJ2-2	NA	TGCAGTGCGAAAACAGGGAAGAACACCGGGGAGCTGTTTTTT	CSAKTGKNTGELFF
TRBV6-1	few	TRBJ2-2	NA	TGTGCCAGCAGTGAAAGGTGGGGGAGCGGGAACACCGGGGAGCTGTTTTTT	CASSERWGSGNTGELFF
TRBV6-1	NA	TRBJ1-2	TRBD1	TGTGCCAGCAGTGAAGCGGTCGGGGCAGGGGGGGATGGCTACACCTTC	CASSEAVGAGGDGYTF
TRBV7-3	few	TRBJ2-1	TRBD2	TGTGCCAGCAGCTCTCCCGGGACTAGATACAATGAGCAGTTCTTC	CASSSPGTRYNEQFF
TRBV12-3/TRBV12-4	NA	TRBJ2-5	NA	TGTGCCAGCGGGCCGACCCGGGGCCAAGAGACCCAGTACTTC	CASGPTRGQETQYF
TRBV20-1	NA	TRBJ2-5	NA	TGCAGTGCTAACGAGACCCAGTACTTC	CSANETQYF
TRBV20-1	NA	TRBJ2-5	TRBD2	TGCAGTGCTCCCCGACTAGCGGGAGGCCAAGAGACCCAGTACTTC	CSAPRLAGGQETQYF
TRBV28	few	TRBJ2-5	NA	TGTGCCAGCAGTTCACCGGGACGGAAAAAAGAGACCCAGTACTTC	CASSSPGRKKETQYF
TRBV6-1	NA	TRBJ2-7	NA	TGTGCCAGTCAGACGGGAAGACGGAGTTACGAGCAGTACTTC	CASQTGRRSYEQYF
TRBV10-3	NA	TRBJ2-1	TRBD2	TGTGCCATCAGTCCAGCGGGAGGGGCAAATGAGCAGTTCTTC	CAISPAGGANEQFF